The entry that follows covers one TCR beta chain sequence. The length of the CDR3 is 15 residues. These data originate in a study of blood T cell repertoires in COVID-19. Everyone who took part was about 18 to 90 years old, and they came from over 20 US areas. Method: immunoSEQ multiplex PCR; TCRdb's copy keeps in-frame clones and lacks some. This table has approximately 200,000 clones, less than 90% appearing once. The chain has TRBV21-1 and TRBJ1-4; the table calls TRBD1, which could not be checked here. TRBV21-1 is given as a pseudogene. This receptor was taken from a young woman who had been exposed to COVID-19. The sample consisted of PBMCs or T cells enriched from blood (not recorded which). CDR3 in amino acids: CASSKIGATNEKLFF. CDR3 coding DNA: TGTGCCAGCAGCAAAATAGGGGCAACTAATGAAAAACTGTTTTTT.